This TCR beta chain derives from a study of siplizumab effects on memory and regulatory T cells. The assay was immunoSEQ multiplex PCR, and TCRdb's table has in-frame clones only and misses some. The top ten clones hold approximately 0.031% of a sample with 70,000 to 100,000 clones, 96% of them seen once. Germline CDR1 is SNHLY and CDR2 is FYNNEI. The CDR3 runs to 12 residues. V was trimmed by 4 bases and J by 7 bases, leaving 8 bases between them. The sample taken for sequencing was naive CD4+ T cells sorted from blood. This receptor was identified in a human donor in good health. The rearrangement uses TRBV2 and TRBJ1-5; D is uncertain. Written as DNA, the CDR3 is TGTGCCAGCAGTGTGGATATGCAGCCCCAGCATTTT. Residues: CASSVDMQPQHF.